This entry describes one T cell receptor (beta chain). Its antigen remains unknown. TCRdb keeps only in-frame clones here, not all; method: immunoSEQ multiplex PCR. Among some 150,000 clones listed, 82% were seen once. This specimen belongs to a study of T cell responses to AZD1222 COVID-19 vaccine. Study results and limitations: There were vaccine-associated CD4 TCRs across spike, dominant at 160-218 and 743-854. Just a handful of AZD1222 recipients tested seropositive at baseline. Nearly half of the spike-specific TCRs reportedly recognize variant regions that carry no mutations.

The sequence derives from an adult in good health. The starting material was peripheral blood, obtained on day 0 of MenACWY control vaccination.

The CDR3 nucleotides are TGTGCCAGCAACCCGGGACTGCCGGGGTCGTATAGCAATCAGCCCCAGCATTTT. Protein product: CASNPGLPGSYSNQPQHF. V usage is TRBV2 and J usage is TRBJ1-5, with a weak D call TRBD1 (5 bases). CDR1 and CDR2 (germline): SNHLY, FYNNEI. V was shortened by 7 bases and J by 0 bases, with 22 bases between the two germline ends. The CDR3 loop spans 18 amino acids.